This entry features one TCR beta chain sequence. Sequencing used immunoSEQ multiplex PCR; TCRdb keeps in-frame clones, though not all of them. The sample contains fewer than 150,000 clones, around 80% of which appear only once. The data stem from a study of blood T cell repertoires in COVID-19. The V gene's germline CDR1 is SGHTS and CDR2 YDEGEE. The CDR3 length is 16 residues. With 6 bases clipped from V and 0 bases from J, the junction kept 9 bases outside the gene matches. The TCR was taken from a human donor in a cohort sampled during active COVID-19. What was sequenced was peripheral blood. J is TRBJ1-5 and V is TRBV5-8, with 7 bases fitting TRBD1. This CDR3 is CASNMGQTNSNQPQHF. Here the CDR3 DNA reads TGTGCCAGCAATATGGGACAGACTAATAGCAATCAGCCCCAGCATTTT.